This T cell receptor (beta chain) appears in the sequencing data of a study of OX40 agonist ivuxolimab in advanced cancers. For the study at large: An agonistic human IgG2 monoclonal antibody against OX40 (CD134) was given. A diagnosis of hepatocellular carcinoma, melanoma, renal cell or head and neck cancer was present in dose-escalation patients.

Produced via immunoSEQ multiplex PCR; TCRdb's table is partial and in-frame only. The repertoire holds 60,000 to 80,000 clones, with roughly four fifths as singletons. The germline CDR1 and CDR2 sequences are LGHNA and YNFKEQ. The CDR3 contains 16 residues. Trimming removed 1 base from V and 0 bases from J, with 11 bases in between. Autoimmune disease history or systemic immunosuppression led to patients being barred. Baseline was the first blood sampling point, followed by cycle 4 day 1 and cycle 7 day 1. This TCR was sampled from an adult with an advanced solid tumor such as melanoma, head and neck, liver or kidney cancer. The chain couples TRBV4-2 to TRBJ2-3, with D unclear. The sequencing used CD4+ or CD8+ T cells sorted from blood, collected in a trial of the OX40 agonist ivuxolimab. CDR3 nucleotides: TGTGCCAGCAGCCAAGCATCCGGGCAAAGCACAGATACGCAGTATTTT. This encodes CASSQASGQSTDTQYF.